This record covers a single T cell receptor beta chain. This entry comes from a study of blood T cell repertoires in COVID-19. The CDR3 spans 15 residues. V lost 5 bases to trimming and J lost 4 bases; unmatched junction nucleotides: 9. The V gene's germline CDR1 is SNHLY and CDR2 FYNNEI. Repertoires were generated with immunoSEQ multiplex PCR, while TCRdb's copy carries only in-frame clones and drops some. In the table there are approximately 150,000 clones, approximately 83% of which are singletons. This receptor was obtained from a man aged 65-85 years who had been exposed to COVID-19. Sequencing used PBMCs or T cells enriched from blood (not recorded which). J is TRBJ1-2 and V is TRBV2; 8 nucleotides align to TRBD1. In nucleotides, the CDR3 is TGTGCCAGCAGTTCCCGCACAGGGGGAAGCTATGGCTACACCTTC. It specifies CASSSRTGGSYGYTF.